Listed below are T cell receptor beta chains from one sample, sequenced in a study of T cell responses to AZD1222 COVID-19 vaccine. Sequenced by immunoSEQ multiplex PCR; TCRdb stores in-frame clones only, minus some. Here the sample spans approximately 140,000 clones, roughly nine tenths being singletons. Specimen: peripheral blood, collected 28 days after the second AZD1222 dose. These receptors were obtained from an adult who received the AZD1222 COVID-19 vaccine. CDR3s include the opening cysteine and the closing phenylalanine or tryptophan. Each record gives: D gene, J gene, CDR3 length, V gene, clone size, CDR3 protein, CDR3 DNA. A D gene is named only where the DNA matches it firmly. For some rows the clone size is stated as once, few or many, or as a class when expanded; others skip it.

>TRBD2|TRBJ2-5|15|TRBV4-2|NA
CASSPSWRGVETQYF
TGTGCCAGCAGCCCCTCGTGGCGGGGGGTAGAGACCCAGTACTTC
>TRBD1|TRBJ2-5|14|TRBV6-5|NA
CASSFRGPQETQYF
TGTGCCAGCAGCTTCAGGGGGCCACAAGAGACCCAGTACTTC
>TRBD1|TRBJ2-5|15|TRBV7-9|NA
CASSSGQKFQETQYF
TGTGCCAGCAGCTCGGGACAGAAATTCCAAGAGACCCAGTACTTC
>NA|TRBJ1-2|12|TRBV12-3/TRBV12-4|NA
CASSTANYGYTF
TGTGCCAGCAGCACAGCTAACTATGGCTACACCTTC
>NA|TRBJ2-6|19|TRBV7-2|NA
CASSLRDIGLKAGANVLTF
TGTGCCAGCAGCTTAAGGGACATCGGTTTAAAGGCTGGGGCCAACGTCCTGACTTTC
>NA|TRBJ1-6|16|TRBV4-2|NA
CASSSSRGGYNSPLHF
TGTGCCAGCAGCTCCTCACGCGGGGGTTATAATTCACCCCTCCACTTT
>NA|TRBJ2-7|11|TRBV25-1|once
CASSAEYEQYF
TGTGCCAGCAGTGCCGAATACGAGCAGTACTTC
>NA|TRBJ2-5|14|TRBV9|NA
CASSAFGGSETQYF
TGTGCCAGCAGCGCTTTCGGTGGCTCAGAGACCCAGTACTTC
>NA|TRBJ1-2|13|TRBV12-3/TRBV12-4|NA
CASSHITEAGYTF
TGTGCCAGCAGTCATATTACAGAGGCTGGCTACACCTTC
>NA|TRBJ1-1|13|TRBV28|NA
CACRLGVNTEAFF
TGTGCCTGCCGTCTGGGCGTGAACACTGAAGCTTTCTTT
>TRBD2|TRBJ2-2|16|TRBV30|NA
CAWTRGGALYTGELFF
TGTGCCTGGACCCGGGGAGGGGCCCTTTACACCGGGGAGCTGTTTTTT
>NA|TRBJ1-5|15|TRBV19|NA
CASKVEDRSVQPQHF
TGTGCCAGTAAAGTAGAGGACAGAAGCGTTCAGCCCCAGCATTTT
>NA|TRBJ1-2|13|TRBV9|NA
CASSTGQPGGYTF
TGTGCCAGCAGCACGGGACAACCGGGGGGCTACACCTTC
>NA|TRBJ1-4|12|TRBV4-1|NA
CASSQDDEKLFF
TGCGCCAGCAGCCAAGATGATGAAAAACTGTTTTTT
>TRBD1|TRBJ1-4|14|TRBV6-5|NA
CASRQGARGEKLFF
TGTGCCAGCAGACAGGGGGCGCGGGGTGAAAAACTGTTTTTT
>NA|TRBJ1-1|13|TRBV28|NA
CASSGGALTEAFF
TGTGCCAGCAGCGGGGGGGCGCTCACTGAAGCTTTCTTT
>TRBD2|TRBJ2-2|17|TRBV29-1|NA
CSVELGLAGQNTGELFF
TGCAGCGTTGAATTGGGACTAGCGGGACAGAACACCGGGGAGCTGTTTTTT
>NA|TRBJ2-2|14|TRBV5-1|NA
CASSLDANTGELFF
TGCGCCAGCAGCCTGGACGCGAACACCGGGGAGCTGTTTTTT
>NA|TRBJ1-5|20|TRBV7-6|NA
CASSVRDTLTEANCNQPQHF
TGTGCCAGCAGCGTCCGGGACACGTTGACGGAGGCCAATTGCAATCAGCCCCAGCATTTT
>NA|TRBJ1-1|13|TRBV6-2/TRBV6-3|NA
CASSSNTGTEAFF
TGTGCCAGCAGTTCCAATACGGGCACTGAAGCTTTCTTT
>NA|TRBJ1-2|15|TRBV4-1|NA
CASSQEAAGAYGYTF
TGCGCCAGCAGCCAAGAAGCAGCCGGGGCCTATGGCTACACCTTC
>NA|TRBJ1-5|14|TRBV7-2|NA
CASSRRDGNQPQHF
TGTGCCAGCAGCCGGCGGGATGGCAATCAGCCCCAGCATTTT
>NA|TRBJ1-6|14|TRBV27|NA
CASGPPGEVRPLHF
TGTGCCAGCGGCCCGCCGGGGGAGGTTAGACCCCTCCACTTT
>NA|TRBJ1-2|8|TRBV29-1|NA
CSAGGYTF
TGCAGCGCGGGTGGCTACACCTTC
>NA|TRBJ2-3|15|TRBV27|NA
CASSLFALSTDTQYF
TGTGCCAGCAGTTTATTTGCCCTGAGCACAGATACGCAGTATTTT
>NA|TRBJ1-5|13|TRBV12-3/TRBV12-4|NA
CASSLGVRQPQHF
TGTGCCAGCAGTTTAGGGGTCCGGCAGCCCCAGCATTTT
>NA|TRBJ1-1|15|TRBV5-6|NA
CASSLGPGSNTEAFF
TGTGCCAGCAGCTTGGGGCCTGGGAGCAACACTGAAGCTTTCTTT
>NA|TRBJ1-2|15|TRBV7-9|NA
CASSSIVDGNQGYTF
TGTGCCAGCAGCTCAATAGTAGACGGAAACCAAGGCTACACCTTC
>NA|TRBJ1-1|13|TRBV3-1/TRBV3-2|NA
CASSQGLLSEAFF
TGTGCCAGCAGCCAAGGCCTACTGAGTGAAGCTTTCTTT
>NA|TRBJ1-5|12|TRBV5-5|NA
CASSLGSQPQHF
TGTGCCAGCAGCTTGGGGAGTCAGCCCCAGCATTTT
>NA|TRBJ2-7|15|TRBV6-5|NA
CASSYSGSLSYEQYF
TGTGCCAGCAGTTACAGCGGCAGTCTCTCCTACGAGCAGTACTTC
>NA|TRBJ1-3|11|TRBV10-3|NA
CAISVGDTIYF
TGTGCCATCAGTGTGGGAGACACCATATATTTT
>NA|TRBJ2-2|13|TRBV12-3/TRBV12-4|NA
CASTEQPGRELFF
TGTGCCAGCACCGAACAGCCGGGCCGGGAGCTGTTTTTT
>NA|TRBJ1-5|16|TRBV2|NA
CASSVRQEYSNQPQHF
TGTGCCAGCAGTGTTCGACAGGAATACAGCAATCAGCCCCAGCATTTT
>NA|TRBJ1-4|12|TRBV6-5|NA
CASRAGNEKLFF
TGTGCCAGCAGGGCAGGGAATGAAAAACTGTTTTTT
>NA|TRBJ1-5|14|TRBV10-2|once
CASTGSGGNQPQHF
TGCGCCAGCACGGGGAGTGGGGGAAATCAGCCCCAGCATTTT
>NA|TRBJ2-3|13|TRBV28|once
CASSSPGTDTQYF
TGTGCCAGCAGTTCTCCAGGCACAGATACGCAGTATTTT
>NA|TRBJ1-1|12|TRBV15|NA
CATSDRLPEAFF
TGTGCCACCAGCGACCGACTCCCTGAAGCTTTCTTT
>NA|TRBJ2-6|18|TRBV24-1|NA
CATSVRGPEVAGANVLTF
TGTGCCACCAGTGTACGGGGGCCGGAGGTCGCAGGGGCCAACGTCCTGACTTTC
>NA|TRBJ2-1|15|TRBV9|NA
CASSVVDSLDNEQFF
TGTGCCAGCAGCGTAGTCGACTCCTTAGACAATGAGCAGTTCTTC
>NA|TRBJ1-2|8|TRBV6-4|NA
CASHGYTF
TGTGCCAGCCACGGCTACACCTTC
>NA|TRBJ1-3|14|TRBV18|NA
CASSETGSGNTIYF
TGTGCCAGCTCAGAGACAGGCTCTGGAAACACCATATATTTT
>TRBD1|TRBJ2-7|13|TRBV12-3/TRBV12-4|few
CASSFADRVEQYF
TGTGCCAGCAGTTTCGCGGACAGGGTTGAGCAGTACTTC
>NA|TRBJ2-3|15|TRBV28|NA
CASREGDSDTDTQYF
TGTGCCAGCAGGGAGGGGGACAGCGACACAGATACGCAGTATTTT
>NA|TRBJ1-2|14|TRBV12-5|NA
CASGLVEGGSLYTF
TGTGCTAGTGGTTTGGTAGAGGGGGGATCTCTCTACACCTTC
>TRBD2|TRBJ2-5|17|TRBV5-5|NA
CASSARGLLAVQETQYF
TGTGCCAGCAGCGCAAGGGGCCTCCTAGCGGTTCAAGAGACCCAGTACTTC
>NA|TRBJ2-5|11|TRBV5-1|few
CASSLAETQYF
TGCGCCAGCAGCTTGGCAGAGACCCAGTACTTC
>TRBD1|TRBJ1-2|13|TRBV5-8|NA
CASSGQGGSGYTF
TGTGCCAGCAGCGGACAGGGGGGAAGTGGCTACACCTTC
>TRBD2|TRBJ2-2|16|TRBV10-3|few
CAIMGTSGRVSGELFF
TGTGCCATCATGGGGACTAGCGGGAGAGTATCCGGGGAGCTGTTTTTT
>NA|TRBJ1-1|11|TRBV7-9|NA
CASSLTSEAFF
TGTGCCAGCAGCTTAACTTCCGAGGCTTTCTTT
>TRBD1|TRBJ1-2|13|TRBV12-5|NA
CASGLTGGLSYTF
TGTGCTAGTGGGCTGACAGGGGGCCTAAGCTACACCTTC
>TRBD2|TRBJ2-1|13|TRBV12-3/TRBV12-4|NA
CASTPGLAGQQFF
TGTGCCAGCACCCCCGGACTAGCGGGACAGCAGTTCTTC
>NA|TRBJ1-3|13|TRBV15|NA
CATRETAGNTIYF
TGTGCCACCAGAGAGACAGCAGGAAACACCATATATTTT
>NA|TRBJ1-1|12|TRBV30|once
CAWSRGIPEAFF
TGTGCCTGGTCTAGGGGGATACCTGAAGCTTTCTTT
>TRBD1|TRBJ2-7|14|TRBV18|NA
CASSPGTGDYEQYF
TGTGCCAGCTCACCAGGGACAGGAGATTACGAGCAGTACTTC
>TRBD1|TRBJ1-4|13|TRBV29-1|NA
CSVARDRDEKLFF
TGCAGCGTTGCCAGGGACAGGGACGAAAAACTGTTTTTT
>NA|TRBJ1-2|14|TRBV25-1|NA
CASSEWAGEVGYTF
TGTGCCAGCAGTGAATGGGCAGGGGAGGTTGGCTACACCTTC
>NA|TRBJ1-4|14|TRBV19|NA
CASSITVAVEKLFF
TGTGCCAGTAGTATTACAGTGGCGGTTGAAAAACTGTTTTTT